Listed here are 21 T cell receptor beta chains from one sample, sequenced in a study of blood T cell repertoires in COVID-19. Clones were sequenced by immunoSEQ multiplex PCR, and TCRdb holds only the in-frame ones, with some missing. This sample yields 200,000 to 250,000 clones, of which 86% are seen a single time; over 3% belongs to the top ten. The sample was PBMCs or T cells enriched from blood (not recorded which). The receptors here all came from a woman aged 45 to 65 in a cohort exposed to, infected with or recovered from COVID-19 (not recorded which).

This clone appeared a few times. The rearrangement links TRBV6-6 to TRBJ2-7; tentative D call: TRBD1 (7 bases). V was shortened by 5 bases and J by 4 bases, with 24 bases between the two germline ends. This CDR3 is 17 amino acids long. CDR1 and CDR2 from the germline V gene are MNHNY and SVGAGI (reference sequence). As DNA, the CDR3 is TGTGCCAGCAGTCACCGGGGCCCAGGGGGGTCCCCTTACGAGCAGTACTTC. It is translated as CASSHRGPGGSPYEQYF.

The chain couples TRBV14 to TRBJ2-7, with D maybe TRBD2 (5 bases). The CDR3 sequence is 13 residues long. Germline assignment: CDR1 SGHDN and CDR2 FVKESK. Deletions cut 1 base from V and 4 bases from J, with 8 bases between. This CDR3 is CASSQAGFYEQYF. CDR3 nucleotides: TGTGCCAGCAGCCAAGCGGGGTTTTACGAGCAGTACTTC.

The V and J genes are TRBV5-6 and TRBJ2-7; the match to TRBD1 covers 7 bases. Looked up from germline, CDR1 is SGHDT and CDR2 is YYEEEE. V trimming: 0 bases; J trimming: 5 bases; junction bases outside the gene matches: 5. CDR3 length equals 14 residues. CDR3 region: CASSLGDSFHEQYF. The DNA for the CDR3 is TGTGCCAGCAGCTTGGGGGACAGCTTCCACGAGCAGTACTTC.

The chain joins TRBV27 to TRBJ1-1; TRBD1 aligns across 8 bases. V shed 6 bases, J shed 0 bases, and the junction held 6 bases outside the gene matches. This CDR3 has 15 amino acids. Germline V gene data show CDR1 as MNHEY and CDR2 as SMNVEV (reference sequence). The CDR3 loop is CASSPGTGLNTEAFF. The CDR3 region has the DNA TGTGCCAGCAGCCCCGGGACAGGTCTGAACACTGAAGCTTTCTTT.

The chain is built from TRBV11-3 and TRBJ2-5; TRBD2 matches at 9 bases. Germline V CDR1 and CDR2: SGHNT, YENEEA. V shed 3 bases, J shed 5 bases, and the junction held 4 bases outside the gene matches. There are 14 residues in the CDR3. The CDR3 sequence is CASSLTSGSETQYF. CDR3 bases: TGTGCCAGCAGCTTGACTAGCGGTAGTGAGACCCAGTACTTC.

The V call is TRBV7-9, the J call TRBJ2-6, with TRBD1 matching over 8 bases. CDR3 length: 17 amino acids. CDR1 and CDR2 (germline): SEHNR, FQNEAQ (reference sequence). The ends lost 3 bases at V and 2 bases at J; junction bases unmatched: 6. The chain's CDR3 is CASSFASGGPGANVLTF. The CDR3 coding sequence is TGTGCCAGCAGCTTCGCCTCAGGGGGCCCTGGGGCCAACGTCCTGACTTTC.

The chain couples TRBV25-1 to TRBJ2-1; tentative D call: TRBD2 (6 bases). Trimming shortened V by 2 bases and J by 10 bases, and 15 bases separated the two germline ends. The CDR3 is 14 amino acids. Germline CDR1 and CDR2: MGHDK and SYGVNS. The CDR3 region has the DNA TGTGCCAGCAGTGAAAATTTGGGGGGAAGGGAGCAGTTCTTC. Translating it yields CASSENLGGREQFF. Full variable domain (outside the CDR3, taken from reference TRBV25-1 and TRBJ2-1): EADIYQTPRYLVIGTGKKITLECSQTMGHDKMYWYQQDPGMELHLIHYSYGVNSTEKGDLSSESTVSRIRTEHFPLTLESARPSHTSQYLCASSENLGGREQFFGPGTRLTVL.

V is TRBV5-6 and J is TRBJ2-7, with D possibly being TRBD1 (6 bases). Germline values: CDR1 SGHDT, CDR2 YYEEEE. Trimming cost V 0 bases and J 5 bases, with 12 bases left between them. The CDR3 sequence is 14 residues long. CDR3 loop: CASSLGSGVDEQYF. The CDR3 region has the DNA TGTGCCAGCAGCTTGGGGTCAGGGGTCGACGAGCAGTACTTC.

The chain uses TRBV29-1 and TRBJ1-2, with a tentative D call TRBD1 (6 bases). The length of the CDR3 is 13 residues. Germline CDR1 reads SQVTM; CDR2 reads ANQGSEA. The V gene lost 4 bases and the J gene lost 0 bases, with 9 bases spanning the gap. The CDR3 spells CSVGQDPNYGYTF. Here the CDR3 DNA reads TGCAGCGTTGGACAGGACCCTAACTATGGCTACACCTTC.

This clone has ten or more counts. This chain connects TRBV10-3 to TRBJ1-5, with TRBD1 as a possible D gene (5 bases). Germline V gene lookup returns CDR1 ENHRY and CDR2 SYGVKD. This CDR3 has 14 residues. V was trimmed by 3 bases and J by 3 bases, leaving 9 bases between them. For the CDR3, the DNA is TGTGCCATCAGTGATTTAGGGGACAATCAGCCCCAGCATTTT. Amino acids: CAISDLGDNQPQHF.

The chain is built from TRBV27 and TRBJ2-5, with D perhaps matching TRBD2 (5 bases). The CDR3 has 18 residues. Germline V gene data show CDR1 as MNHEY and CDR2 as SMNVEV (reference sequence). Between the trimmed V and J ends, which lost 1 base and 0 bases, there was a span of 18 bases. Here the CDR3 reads CASSLFAPERAYQETQYF. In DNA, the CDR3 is TGTGCCAGCAGTTTATTTGCCCCGGAGAGGGCGTACCAAGAGACCCAGTACTTC.

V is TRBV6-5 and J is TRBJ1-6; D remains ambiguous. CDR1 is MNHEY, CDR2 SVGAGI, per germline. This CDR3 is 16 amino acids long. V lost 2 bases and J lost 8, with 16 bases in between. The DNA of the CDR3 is TGTGCCAGCAGTTACGGTCGGGTCCCCGCGTATTCACCCCTCCACTTT. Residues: CASSYGRVPAYSPLHF.

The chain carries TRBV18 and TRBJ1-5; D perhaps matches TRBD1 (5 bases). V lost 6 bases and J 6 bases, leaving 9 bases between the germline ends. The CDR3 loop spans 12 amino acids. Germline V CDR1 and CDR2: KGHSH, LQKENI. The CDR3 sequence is CASSDRGQPQHF. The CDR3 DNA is TGTGCCAGCTCTGATAGGGGTCAGCCCCAGCATTTT.

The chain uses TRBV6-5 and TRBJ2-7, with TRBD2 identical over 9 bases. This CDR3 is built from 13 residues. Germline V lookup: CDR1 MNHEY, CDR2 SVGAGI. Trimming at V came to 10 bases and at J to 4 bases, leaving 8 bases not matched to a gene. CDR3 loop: CATYQAGGYEQYF. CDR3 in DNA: TGTGCCACATATCAAGCGGGGGGTTACGAGCAGTACTTC.

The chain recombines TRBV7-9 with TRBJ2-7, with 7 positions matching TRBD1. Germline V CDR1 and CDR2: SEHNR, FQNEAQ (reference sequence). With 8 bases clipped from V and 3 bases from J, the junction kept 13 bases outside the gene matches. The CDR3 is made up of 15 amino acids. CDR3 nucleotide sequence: TGTGCCAGCGGCGAGGGGGCGCAATTAGGCTACGAGCAGTACTTC. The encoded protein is CASGEGAQLGYEQYF. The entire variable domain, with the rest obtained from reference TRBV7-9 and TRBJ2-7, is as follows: DTGVSQNPRHKITKRGQNVTFRCDPISEHNRLYWYRQTLGQGPEFLTYFQNEAQLEKSRLLSDRFSAERPKGSFSTLEIQRTEQGDSAMYLCASGEGAQLGYEQYFGPGTRLTVT.

The CDR3 spells CASSVRRTAGTDTQYF. Written as DNA, the CDR3 is TGTGCCAGCAGTGTTAGGCGGACTGCGGGCACAGATACGCAGTATTTT. The chain has TRBV2 and TRBJ2-3; D may be TRBD2 (5 bases). V shed 4 bases and J shed 1 base, with 15 bases lying between them. Germline V gene data show CDR1 as SNHLY and CDR2 as FYNNEI. This CDR3 has 16 residues.

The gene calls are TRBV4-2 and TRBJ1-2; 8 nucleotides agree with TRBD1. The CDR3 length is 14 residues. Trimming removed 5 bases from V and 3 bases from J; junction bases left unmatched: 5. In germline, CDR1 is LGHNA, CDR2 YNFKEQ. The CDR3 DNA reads TGTGCCAGCAGCGCCGGACAGGGCTACTATGGCTACACCTTC. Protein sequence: CASSAGQGYYGYTF.

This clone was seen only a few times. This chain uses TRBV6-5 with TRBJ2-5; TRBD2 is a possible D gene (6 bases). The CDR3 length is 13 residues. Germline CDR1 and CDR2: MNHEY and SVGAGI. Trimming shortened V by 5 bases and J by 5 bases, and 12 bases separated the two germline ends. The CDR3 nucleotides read TGTGCCAGCAGTCCGACGGGGGTTGAGACCCAGTACTTC. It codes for CASSPTGVETQYF.

The DNA for the CDR3 is TGTGCCAGCAGTTATAGGGGTGCGTTCAGGGAGACCCAGTACTTC. Encoded protein: CASSYRGAFRETQYF. V is TRBV27 and J is TRBJ2-5, with a weak D call TRBD1 (5 bases). The V gene's germline CDR1 is MNHEY and CDR2 SMNVEV (reference sequence). Trimming took off 4 bases at V and 5 bases at J, with 17 bases between the two ends. The CDR3 runs to 15 residues.

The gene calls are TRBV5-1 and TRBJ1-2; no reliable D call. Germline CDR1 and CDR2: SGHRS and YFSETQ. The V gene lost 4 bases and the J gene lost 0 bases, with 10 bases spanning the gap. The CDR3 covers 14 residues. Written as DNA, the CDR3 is TGCGCCAGCAGCCCGACACCTCCTAACTATGGCTACACCTTC. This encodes CASSPTPPNYGYTF.

The DNA for the CDR3 is TGTGCCAGCACCCCCCCCGGGACTAGAGACAATGAGCAGTTCTTC. This codes for CASTPPGTRDNEQFF. V usage is TRBV9 and J usage is TRBJ2-1; 8 bases agree with TRBD2. This CDR3 has 15 residues. Germline-derived CDR1 and CDR2 are SGDLS and YYNGEE. Unmatched junction bases numbered 10, after V lost 6 bases and J lost 5 bases.